Described below is a single TCR beta chain sequence and its context. This sample was included in a study of CD8 T cells in Susac syndrome. Reverse transcription of roughly 0.5 to 1 ug RNA was performed with random hexamers. It was immunoSEQ multiplex PCR that amplified TCR beta CDR3 across 54 Vbeta and 13 Jbeta. From the immunoSEQ multiplex PCR reads, TCRdb called clonotypes with MiXCR, one entry per CDR3 protein. The table shows 150,000 to 160,000 distinct CDR3 sequences, with approximately 93% occurring only once. Germline lookup yields CDR1 MNHEY and CDR2 SVGEGT. This CDR3 region has 14 residues. V lost 7 bases, J lost 5 bases, and 16 bases lay in between. Treatment-naive patients with stable or active relapsing-remitting disease were the multiple sclerosis controls. It was negative isolation that provided the CD8+ and CD4+ T cells, whereas TEMRA cells were enriched by FACS.

Sequenced: CD8+ T cells from PBMCs. The receptor was derived from a human donor with multiple sclerosis. The chain couples TRBV6-2 or TRBV6-3 to TRBJ2-3; D remains ambiguous. The CDR3 region is CASNPGARGDTQYF. The CDR3 DNA reads TGTGCCAGCAACCCCGGCGCTCGAGGAGATACGCAGTATTTT.